Each of the 18 T cell receptor beta chains below was sequenced from the same sample in a study of CD8+CD57+ T cells in acquired aplastic anemia. CDR3 and TCR beta VDJ profiling relied on genomic DNA as the template. In TCRdb, the reads were re-called with MiXCR into one record per CDR3 protein. The table records 350,000 to 450,000 distinct CDR3 sequences, about 70% of them present only once. The sample comprised sorted CD4+, CD8+, or CD8+CD57+ T cells (not recorded which) from PBMCs. The source is a human donor in good health, serving as a control.

This clonotype was seen repeatedly, ten times or more. The CDR3 sequence is CASSLMDSGANVLTF. CDR3 in DNA: TGTGCCAGCAGTCTTATGGACTCTGGGGCCAACGTCCTGACTTTC. The chain combines TRBV14 with TRBJ2-6; D not certain. Germline CDR1 is SGHDN and CDR2 is FVKESK. The CDR3 runs 15 residues. V lost 6 bases to trimming and J lost 0 bases, with 9 bases between them.

V gene TRBV20-1 combines with J gene TRBJ2-7, with TRBD1 as a possible D gene (6 bases). Trimming shortened V by 0 bases and J by 0 bases, and 18 bases separated the two germline ends. The CDR3 is 17 amino acids. Germline V gene lookup returns CDR1 DFQATT and CDR2 SNEGSKA (reference sequence). CDR3 region: CSARDRGFGKSSYEQYF. The CDR3, as DNA: TGCAGTGCTAGAGACAGGGGCTTTGGCAAGAGCTCCTACGAGCAGTACTTC.

This clonotype showed up just once. This chain links TRBV5-8 with TRBJ2-2, with D unresolved. Germline V CDR1 and CDR2: SGHTS, YDEGEE. Between the trimmed V and J ends, which lost 0 bases and 4 bases, there was a span of 7 bases. The CDR3 totals 14 residues. The CDR3 coding sequence is TGTGCCAGCAGCTTGGATCTGGGCACCGGGGAGCTGTTTTTT. Translated: CASSLDLGTGELFF.

To note about this clonotype: One end of the junction is discordant with germline, which a read error may explain. V gene TRBV5-6 combines with J gene TRBJ2-3, with D maybe TRBD2 (7 bases). The CDR3 covers 15 residues. Germline loops: CDR1 SGHDT, CDR2 YYEEEE. This chain's CDR3 is CASSGATAGADTQYF. The CDR3 region has the DNA TGTGCCAGCAGCGGAGCCACGGCGGGGGCAGACACGCAGTATTTT.

This clonotype was counted many times. The chain is built from TRBV29-1 and TRBJ1-1; 8 bases align to TRBD1. Germline trimming cut 3 bases from V and 7 bases from J; bases unmatched to any gene: 4. The CDR3 sequence is 12 residues long. Looked up from germline, CDR1 is SQVTM and CDR2 is ANQGSEA. Written as DNA, the CDR3 is TGCAGCGTTGAGCGACAGGGGAATGAAGCTTTCTTT. Encoded protein: CSVERQGNEAFF.

Ten or more counts support this clonotype. The chain joins TRBV5-8 to TRBJ2-3, with D maybe TRBD2 (5 bases). CDR3 size: 13 residues. Trimming shortened V by 0 bases and J by 6 bases, and 8 bases separated the two germline ends. Germline assignment: CDR1 SGHTS and CDR2 YDEGEE. The CDR3 region is CASSLGLADTQYF. CDR3 coding DNA: TGTGCCAGCAGCTTGGGGCTAGCTGATACGCAGTATTTT.

The chain uses TRBV7-3 and TRBJ2-7; D is uncertain. V lost 5 bases and J 3 bases, leaving 14 bases between the germline ends. The V gene's germline CDR1 is SGHTA and CDR2 FQGTGA. This CDR3 region has 14 residues. The CDR3 sequence: CASSVCPEYYEQYF. For the CDR3, the DNA is TGTGCCAGCAGCGTATGCCCAGAATACTACGAGCAGTACTTC.

Turning to this clonotype: A read error is likely, as this CDR3 ends without the conserved phenylalanine or tryptophan. Because the CDR3's place on the DNA is in doubt, the DNA is left out and the CDR3 is given as listed by TCRdb. The chain recombines TRBV10-3 with TRBJ2-7. CDR1 and CDR2 (germline): ENHRY, SYGVKD. The CDR3 totals 13 residues, both ends included. The CDR3 loop reads CAIRVGGSYEEYY.

This CDR3 is CSARVAGLHGYTF. As DNA, the CDR3 is TGCAGTGCTAGAGTGGCAGGGCTCCATGGCTACACCTTC. The chain recombines TRBV20-1 with TRBJ1-2; D is perhaps TRBD1 (5 bases). Germline CDR1 and CDR2: DFQATT and SNEGSKA (reference sequence). This CDR3 has 13 amino acids. Trimming shortened V by 1 base and J by 6 bases, and 12 bases separated the two germline ends.

This clonotype has a count of ten or more. The chain has TRBV28 and TRBJ2-7; D is perhaps TRBD1 (6 bases). The CDR3 runs 14 residues. Germline V CDR1 and CDR2: MDHEN, SYDVKM. Trimming removed 7 bases at V and 2 bases at J, with 15 bases between. The CDR3 sequence is CASTSKRGTYEQYF. The DNA of the CDR3 is TGTGCCAGCACAAGTAAGAGGGGGACCTACGAGCAGTACTTC. Using reference TRBV28 and TRBJ2-7 for the parts outside the CDR3, the full variable domain is DVKVTQSSRYLVKRTGEKVFLECVQDMDHENMFWYRQDPGLGLRLIYFSYDVKMKEKGDIPEGYSVSREKKERFSLILESASTNQTSMYLCASTSKRGTYEQYFGPGTRLTVT.

This clonotype was detected ten times or more. V usage is TRBV7-9 and J usage is TRBJ2-5, with TRBD1 as a possible D gene (5 bases). Germline lookup yields CDR1 SEHNR and CDR2 FQNEAQ (reference sequence). This CDR3 is 13 amino acids long. V lost 0 bases, J lost 4 bases, and 6 bases lay in between. The CDR3 loop reads CASSLAGAETQYF. DNA for the CDR3: TGTGCCAGCAGCTTAGCAGGGGCAGAGACCCAGTACTTC. The complete variable domain, with remaining parts taken from reference TRBV7-9 and TRBJ2-5, reads DTGVSQNPRHKITKRGQNVTFRCDPISEHNRLYWYRQTLGQGPEFLTYFQNEAQLEKSRLLSDRFSAERPKGSFSTLEIQRTEQGDSAMYLCASSLAGAETQYFGPGTRLLVL.

The chain couples TRBV24-1 to TRBJ2-5; TRBD1 agrees at 7 bases. The CDR3 covers 14 residues. Trimming removed 3 bases from V and 4 bases from J; junction bases left unmatched: 4. Germline loops: CDR1 KGHDR, CDR2 SFDVKD. The CDR3 DNA follows: TGTGCCACCAGTGATCCAGGGGGTGGAGAGACCCAGTACTTC. Its translation is CATSDPGGGETQYF.

As for this clonotype: The junction differs from germline at one of its ends, possibly a read error. This sequence joins TRBV5-1 and TRBJ2-4, with 9 bases lining up with TRBD1. The CDR3 spans 14 residues. The germline gives CDR1 SGHRS, CDR2 YFSETQ. The chain's CDR3 is CASSLGQGGNIQNF. CDR3 bases: TGCGCCAGCAGCTTGGGACAGGGGGGAAACATTCAGAACTTC.

The V and J genes are TRBV7-3 and TRBJ1-1; D not resolved. CDR1 is SGHTA, CDR2 FQGTGA, per germline. This CDR3 is built from 14 residues. V shed 5 bases and J shed 11 bases, with 21 bases lying between them. The CDR3 DNA is TGTGCCAGCAGCCTTAAAGTCGGAAACACTGCCGCTTTCTTT. This codes for CASSLKVGNTAAFF.

The chain joins TRBV10-2 to TRBJ1-5; D gene unclear. The germline CDR1 and CDR2 sequences are WSHSY and SAAADI. This CDR3 is 14 amino acids long. V lost 0 bases to trimming and J lost 2 bases, with 5 bases between them. The CDR3 DNA sequence: TGCGCCAGCAGTGAGTCGTCGGGCAATCAGCCCCAGCATTTT. It specifies CASSESSGNQPQHF.

J is TRBJ2-1 and V is TRBV24-1; possibly TRBD2 for D (5 bases). The CDR3 extends over 15 amino acids. Germline loops: CDR1 KGHDR, CDR2 SFDVKD. V was shortened by 5 bases and J by 4 bases, with 14 bases between the two germline ends. This CDR3 is CATSASSSFYNEQFF. The CDR3 bases are TGTGCCACCAGTGCCTCTAGCTCATTTTACAATGAGCAGTTCTTC.

This rearrangement joins TRBV5-1 to TRBJ2-5, with 7 bases that match TRBD2. The ends lost 0 bases at V and 5 bases at J; junction bases unmatched: 7. CDR3 size: 15 residues. Per germline, CDR1 SGHRS and CDR2 YFSETQ. The DNA of the CDR3 is TGCGCCAGCAGCTTGGAGGCCGGGGGGAAGGAGACCCAGTACTTC. Residues: CASSLEAGGKETQYF.

With respect to this clonotype: One end of the junction does not line up with germline, which may come from a read error. This sequence joins TRBV10-2 and TRBJ2-3; TRBD2 matches 9 bases. The CDR3 contains 15 residues. Germline V gene data show CDR1 as WSHSY and CDR2 as SAAADI. The CDR3, as DNA: TGCGCCAGCAACCCTAGCGGGAAGGGCACAGATACGCAGTTTTTC. As protein: CASNPSGKGTDTQFF.